This is a list of T cell receptor beta chains from one sample in a study of T cell responses to AZD1222 COVID-19 vaccine. The table came from immunoSEQ multiplex PCR; TCRdb's copy has only in-frame clones and leaves some out. The sample lists 170,000 or so clones, approximately 86% occurring once. The sample in question was peripheral blood, obtained on day 0 of AZD1222 vaccination. The source is an adult in good health. Each CDR3 is given with its conserved first and last residue. Each record gives: clone size, D gene, V gene, J gene, CDR3 protein, CDR3 DNA. D genes are given only for firm matches. Clone size, where shown, is once, few, many, or a class for clones that have expanded.

size: -
D: -
V: TRBV6-5
J: TRBJ1-4
CDR3: CASSYSARVGEKLFF
DNA: TGTGCCAGCAGTTACTCAGCCAGGGTAGGCGAAAAACTGTTTTTT

size: -
D: -
V: TRBV6-2/TRBV6-3
J: TRBJ2-1
CDR3: CASSYSDEGPRGEQFF
DNA: TGTGCCAGCAGTTATTCCGACGAAGGGCCAAGGGGTGAGCAGTTCTTC

size: -
D: -
V: TRBV27
J: TRBJ2-5
CDR3: CASSLKSGETQYF
DNA: TGTGCCAGCAGTTTAAAGAGTGGGGAGACCCAGTACTTC

size: -
D: -
V: TRBV6-6
J: TRBJ1-6
CDR3: CASNPGGNSPLHF
DNA: TGTGCCAGCAATCCTGGCGGGAATTCACCCCTCCACTTT

size: -
D: -
V: TRBV29-1
J: TRBJ1-1
CDR3: CSVAGGRTEAFF
DNA: TGCAGCGTTGCGGGGGGAAGGACTGAAGCTTTCTTT

size: -
D: -
V: TRBV2
J: TRBJ2-1
CDR3: CASSEARGRKSEQFF
DNA: TGTGCCAGCAGTGAGGCCAGGGGTCGTAAGAGTGAGCAGTTCTTC

size: -
D: -
V: TRBV19
J: TRBJ1-2
CDR3: CASSIGTGAYSGYTF
DNA: TGTGCCAGTAGTATTGGTACAGGAGCATACTCTGGCTACACCTTC

size: -
D: -
V: TRBV7-9
J: TRBJ1-2
CDR3: CASSLTQGQVGLYGYTF
DNA: TGTGCCAGCAGCTTAACCCAGGGTCAGGTTGGGCTCTATGGCTACACCTTC

size: -
D: TRBD2
V: TRBV27
J: TRBJ2-7
CDR3: CASGLPGLAGEQYF
DNA: TGTGCCAGCGGTCTCCCGGGACTAGCGGGCGAGCAGTACTTC

size: -
D: -
V: TRBV11-3
J: TRBJ2-3
CDR3: CASSERRLTDTQYF
DNA: TGTGCCAGCAGCGAGAGGAGGCTCACAGATACGCAGTATTTT

size: -
D: -
V: TRBV27
J: TRBJ2-1
CDR3: CASSLSGLFSYNEQFF
DNA: TGTGCCAGCAGTTTATCGGGGCTATTCTCCTACAATGAGCAGTTCTTC

size: -
D: -
V: TRBV6-1
J: TRBJ1-2
CDR3: CASSERIDPSDGYTF
DNA: TGTGCCAGCAGTGAAAGGATCGACCCTTCGGATGGCTACACCTTC

size: -
D: -
V: TRBV5-4
J: TRBJ2-7
CDR3: CASSSQLGGFGEQYF
DNA: TGTGCCAGCAGCTCCCAACTAGGGGGGTTCGGCGAGCAGTACTTC

size: -
D: -
V: TRBV29-1
J: TRBJ2-1
CDR3: CSSGGYPNEQFF
DNA: TGCAGCTCCGGTGGGTATCCTAATGAGCAGTTCTTC

size: -
D: -
V: TRBV20-1
J: TRBJ2-5
CDR3: CSARGQETQYF
DNA: TGCAGTGCTAGAGGGCAAGAGACCCAGTACTTC

size: -
D: TRBD1
V: TRBV7-4
J: TRBJ2-7
CDR3: CASSWGPGQPYEQYF
DNA: TGTGCCAGCAGCTGGGGCCCGGGACAGCCCTACGAGCAGTACTTC

size: -
D: -
V: TRBV5-1
J: TRBJ2-5
CDR3: CASSLTDPRQETQYF
DNA: TGCGCCAGCAGCCTGACGGACCCGCGCCAAGAGACCCAGTACTTC

size: -
D: -
V: TRBV3-1/TRBV3-2
J: TRBJ2-5
CDR3: CASSQDGREETQYF
DNA: TGTGCCAGCAGCCAAGACGGGAGAGAGGAGACCCAGTACTTC

size: -
D: TRBD1
V: TRBV19
J: TRBJ2-7
CDR3: CASSPGTGTYEQYF
DNA: TGTGCCAGTAGTCCAGGGACAGGGACCTACGAGCAGTACTTC

size: once
D: -
V: TRBV12-3/TRBV12-4
J: TRBJ2-1
CDR3: CASSLISKDEQFF
DNA: TGTGCCAGCAGTTTAATTTCTAAGGATGAGCAGTTCTTC

size: -
D: -
V: TRBV6-5
J: TRBJ1-6
CDR3: CASSYSQVAYNSPLHF
DNA: TGTGCCAGCAGTTACTCGCAGGTTGCTTATAATTCACCCCTCCACTTT

size: -
D: -
V: TRBV25-1
J: TRBJ2-2
CDR3: CASSDWGNTGELFF
DNA: TGTGCCAGCAGTGATTGGGGGAACACCGGGGAGCTGTTTTTT

size: -
D: -
V: TRBV2
J: TRBJ1-1
CDR3: CASSALGGAQEAFF
DNA: TGTGCCAGCAGCGCACTGGGGGGGGCCCAGGAAGCTTTCTTT

size: -
D: TRBD1
V: TRBV5-1
J: TRBJ2-1
CDR3: CASSLGDRGSYNEQFF
DNA: TGCGCCAGCAGCTTGGGAGACAGGGGCTCCTACAATGAGCAGTTCTTC

size: -
D: TRBD2
V: TRBV4-1
J: TRBJ2-3
CDR3: CASSQGTSGSYTQYF
DNA: TGCGCCAGCAGCCAAGGGACTAGCGGGAGTTATACGCAGTATTTT

size: -
D: TRBD1
V: TRBV5-6
J: TRBJ2-2
CDR3: CASSRRGTANTGELFF
DNA: TGTGCCAGCAGCCGTAGGGGGACAGCGAACACCGGGGAGCTGTTTTTT

size: few
D: -
V: TRBV10-1
J: TRBJ1-1
CDR3: CARLKWGTGLNKNTEAFF
DNA: TGCGCCAGACTAAAATGGGGCACAGGGTTAAATAAAAACACTGAAGCTTTCTTT

size: -
D: -
V: TRBV3-1/TRBV3-2
J: TRBJ2-1
CDR3: CASSHLGDPNNEQFF
DNA: TGTGCCAGCAGCCACCTAGGGGACCCAAACAATGAGCAGTTCTTC

size: -
D: -
V: TRBV28
J: TRBJ1-1
CDR3: CASSLGGRMNTEAFF
DNA: TGTGCCAGCAGTTTAGGAGGGCGGATGAACACTGAAGCTTTCTTT

size: -
D: -
V: TRBV27
J: TRBJ1-2
CDR3: CASSLSRWGGASQQTRGYTF
DNA: TGTGCCAGCAGTTTATCAAGATGGGGGGGGGCCAGCCAACAAACTAGGGGCTACACCTTC

size: -
D: -
V: TRBV15
J: TRBJ2-2
CDR3: CATSRARTGTGELFF
DNA: TGTGCCACCAGCAGAGCCCGTACCGGAACCGGGGAGCTGTTTTTT

size: -
D: TRBD2
V: TRBV3-1/TRBV3-2
J: TRBJ2-3
CDR3: CASSRSSGSTDTQYF
DNA: TGTGCCAGCAGCCGGTCTAGCGGGTCGACAGATACGCAGTATTTT

size: -
D: TRBD2
V: TRBV28
J: TRBJ2-3
CDR3: CAIGTSGKDTQYF
DNA: TGTGCCATAGGGACTAGCGGGAAAGATACGCAGTATTTT

size: -
D: -
V: TRBV6-6
J: TRBJ2-1
CDR3: CASSPPYLQVSSTKQFF
DNA: TGTGCCAGCAGTCCCCCTTACCTGCAGGTTTCCTCTACGAAGCAGTTCTTC

size: -
D: -
V: TRBV19
J: TRBJ2-3
CDR3: CASRPRGVTDTQYF
DNA: TGTGCCAGTAGGCCAAGGGGGGTCACAGATACGCAGTATTTT

size: -
D: TRBD2
V: TRBV6-1
J: TRBJ2-7
CDR3: CASSASGAFKSYEQYF
DNA: TGTGCCAGCAGTGCTAGCGGGGCATTCAAATCCTACGAGCAGTACTTC

size: -
D: TRBD2
V: TRBV23-1
J: TRBJ2-1
CDR3: CASSQSVATSGKDYNEQFF
DNA: TGCGCCAGCAGTCAATCAGTAGCCACTAGCGGGAAGGACTACAATGAGCAGTTCTTC

size: -
D: TRBD2
V: TRBV7-2
J: TRBJ2-5
CDR3: CASSLGWRGRETQYF
DNA: TGTGCCAGCAGCTTAGGTTGGCGGGGGAGAGAGACCCAGTACTTC

size: -
D: -
V: TRBV18
J: TRBJ2-1
CDR3: CATRRASGTGNEQFF
DNA: TGTGCCACCCGCCGGGCAAGCGGTACAGGGAATGAGCAGTTCTTC

size: -
D: TRBD1
V: TRBV19
J: TRBJ2-3
CDR3: CASSIWTGADTQYF
DNA: TGTGCCAGTAGTATATGGACAGGGGCAGATACGCAGTATTTT

size: -
D: TRBD2
V: TRBV12-5
J: TRBJ2-1
CDR3: CASGWREAHEQFF
DNA: TGTGCTAGTGGTTGGCGGGAGGCCCATGAGCAGTTCTTC

size: -
D: -
V: TRBV18
J: TRBJ1-4
CDR3: CASSRALNEKLFF
DNA: TGTGCCAGCTCTCGGGCACTTAATGAAAAACTGTTTTTT

size: -
D: TRBD1
V: TRBV5-6
J: TRBJ2-7
CDR3: CASTDDRVEQYF
DNA: TGTGCCAGCACCGACGACAGGGTCGAGCAGTACTTC

size: -
D: -
V: TRBV5-8
J: TRBJ1-1
CDR3: CASTAGGLGTEAFF
DNA: TGTGCCAGCACCGCCGGGGGCCTGGGCACTGAAGCTTTCTTT

size: -
D: -
V: TRBV6-6
J: TRBJ1-1
CDR3: CASRTVRSTEAFF
DNA: TGTGCCAGCAGGACGGTACGAAGCACTGAAGCTTTCTTT

size: -
D: TRBD2
V: TRBV25-1
J: TRBJ2-7
CDR3: CASRRKTSGGSYEQYF
DNA: TGTGCCAGCAGGAGGAAGACTAGCGGGGGATCCTACGAGCAGTACTTC

size: -
D: -
V: TRBV6-4
J: TRBJ2-1
CDR3: CASSRDVSYNEQFF
DNA: TGTGCCAGCAGCCGGGACGTCTCCTACAATGAGCAGTTCTTC

size: -
D: -
V: TRBV6-5
J: TRBJ2-1
CDR3: CASRGAGTSYNEQFF
DNA: TGTGCCAGCAGAGGCGCGGGAACCTCCTACAATGAGCAGTTCTTC

size: -
D: TRBD1
V: TRBV3-1/TRBV3-2
J: TRBJ1-6
CDR3: CASSPRATGGNSPLHF
DNA: TGTGCCAGCAGCCCCCGGGCTACAGGGGGGAATTCACCCCTCCACTTT

size: once
D: -
V: TRBV28
J: TRBJ1-2
CDR3: CAILAGHAGGYTF
DNA: TGTGCCATTTTGGCCGGACATGCGGGCGGCTACACCTTC

size: -
D: TRBD1
V: TRBV5-6
J: TRBJ1-1
CDR3: CASSFRTGESTEAFF
DNA: TGTGCCAGCAGCTTCCGGACAGGGGAATCGACTGAAGCTTTCTTT

size: once
D: -
V: TRBV18
J: TRBJ1-6
CDR3: CASSAIGGVDSPLHF
DNA: TGTGCCAGCTCAGCAATCGGGGGGGTGGATTCACCCCTCCACTTT

size: -
D: TRBD2
V: TRBV29-1
J: TRBJ2-7
CDR3: CSVPGLALYEQYF
DNA: TGCAGCGTTCCGGGACTAGCGCTCTACGAGCAGTACTTC

size: -
D: -
V: TRBV5-4
J: TRBJ2-5
CDR3: CASSLGGPTGTQYF
DNA: TGTGCCAGCAGCTTGGGAGGCCCTACAGGGACCCAGTACTTC

size: -
D: -
V: TRBV3-1/TRBV3-2
J: TRBJ1-1
CDR3: CASSRGGGNTEAFF
DNA: TGTGCCAGCAGCCGCGGAGGGGGGAACACTGAAGCTTTCTTT